This is a list of T cell receptor beta chains from one sample in a study of T-cell reconstitution after alpha-beta-depleted transplantation in children. TCRdb fed the PCR reads into MiXCR, producing one record per CDR3 protein. The sample shows under 750,000 distinct CDR3 sequences, roughly 24% of them seen only once. Sequenced material: PBMCs, mostly from graft donor cells, taken 360 days after TCRalphabeta/CD19-depleted stem cell transplant. The receptor source for this set is a boy under three years old who had a stem cell transplant for acute myeloid leukemia, so the T cells may come from the graft donor. CDR3s include the opening cysteine and the closing phenylalanine or tryptophan. Fields, in order: V gene, clone size, J gene, CDR3 length, D gene, CDR3 protein, CDR3 DNA. The D gene is left open where the match is weak. Rows may omit the clone size; those that give it use once, few, many or a size class.

V: TRBV12-3/TRBV12-4
size: many
J: TRBJ1-5
length: 13
D: TRBD1
CDR3: CASSLQGAQPQHF
DNA: TGTGCCAGCAGCCTCCAGGGGGCGCAGCCCCAGCATTTT

V: TRBV25-1
size: NA
J: TRBJ2-5
length: 15
D: TRBD2
CDR3: CASSEWGGSRETQYF
DNA: TGTGCCAGCAGTGAATGGGGGGGTTCCCGGGAGACCCAGTACTTC

V: TRBV28
size: many
J: TRBJ2-1
length: 14
D: NA
CDR3: CASSLSLGSNEQFF
DNA: TGTGCCAGCAGTTTATCGCTGGGCTCTAATGAGCAGTTCTTC

V: TRBV5-6
size: NA
J: TRBJ2-3
length: 13
D: NA
CDR3: CASSIVWSDTQYF
DNA: TGTGCCAGCAGCATTGTCTGGTCGGATACGCAGTATTTT

V: TRBV18
size: NA
J: TRBJ1-2
length: 16
D: TRBD1
CDR3: CASSPPGQGVNYGYTF
DNA: TGTGCCAGCTCACCTCCAGGACAGGGGGTAAACTATGGCTACACCTTC

V: TRBV10-2
size: NA
J: TRBJ1-3
length: 14
D: NA
CDR3: CASSEYRTGNTIYF
DNA: TGCGCCAGCAGTGAGTACAGGACTGGAAACACCATATATTTT

V: TRBV3-1
size: NA
J: TRBJ2-1
length: 13
D: NA
CDR3: CASSQGGGVGQFF
DNA: TGTGCCAGCAGTCAAGGGGGGGGCGTTGGACAGTTCTTC

V: TRBV6-2/TRBV6-3
size: NA
J: TRBJ1-3
length: 18
D: TRBD1
CDR3: CASSYSRGTGRSGNTIYF
DNA: TGTGCCAGCAGTTACTCGAGAGGGACAGGCCGCTCTGGAAACACCATATATTTT

V: TRBV27
size: NA
J: TRBJ1-5
length: 15
D: NA
CDR3: CASSFAAASNQPQHF
DNA: TGTGCCAGCAGTTTCGCGGCAGCAAGCAATCAGCCCCAGCATTTT

V: TRBV29-1
size: NA
J: TRBJ2-5
length: 14
D: TRBD2
CDR3: CSVAGGPFPETQYF
DNA: TGCAGCGTAGCGGGGGGGCCCTTTCCCGAGACCCAGTACTTC